This record covers a single TCR beta chain. This clonotype has only one observation. The specificity of this receptor is unknown. No quality values exist for individual bases; no much larger clone is one base distant. A read on its own is weak evidence. V sheds 3 bases and J sheds 0 bases, leaving 11 bases between their ends. Reading from cysteine to phenylalanine, the CDR3 counts 15 amino acids. Only the CDR3 DNA is retained, 45 bases long and in frame from the first base. From the germline V gene, CDR1 is SGHTA and CDR2 is FQGNSA. This sample is part of a study of T cell repertoires in aging, cancer and after chemotherapy (dated by TCRdb to about 2019). Regarding the research as a whole: Donors spanned six age groups from 30 or younger to 70 or older, with at least three individuals per group. Healthy donor control TCR repertoires were recorded over several months to years and showed clear clonal overlap across re-sampling. The complete dataset included around 9 million TCR reads. The study profiled peripheral blood TCR beta repertoires from healthy donors and cancer patients to examine immunoaging and T cell reconstitution after chemotherapy. Alongside approximately 97 healthy donors serving as a reference group, the cohort included roughly 220 cancer patients, of whom approximately 94 had hematological cancers and 110 to 140 had solid cancers. Study-wide findings and limitations: In healthy donors, the decline in TCR diversity with age was mainly explained by loss of richness, whereas in cancer patients loss of evenness was also found to contribute. It was noted by the authors that conclusions about immunological memory after chemotherapy cannot be drawn from the repertoire data. Compared with age-matched healthy donors, untreated patients with either hematological or solid cancers had significantly lower TCR diversity in the blood along with higher clonality. An increase in median generation probability over the chemotherapy interval was observed in both cancer cohorts, suggesting that the repertoire was reconstituted through rebound thymic output.

Multiplex touch-down PCR with a mixed TRB-A/B primer pool was used to amplify rearranged TRB sequences covering the V, D and J segments. Two consecutive PCR reactions with Phusion HS II polymerase added Illumina adapters and sample indices to the amplicons. Amplicons were gel-purified with the NucleoSpin Gel and PCR Clean-up kit, then checked with Qubit and an Agilent 2100 Bioanalyzer. The libraries were sequenced on an Illumina MiSeq with 600-cycle, single-indexed, paired-end runs. From the authors' description of their analysis: MiXCR versions 2.12 and 3.0.5 were used to process the TRB sequences. Each unique CDR3 nucleotide sequence was counted as one clone, and only productive sequences with at least two reads were retained. The repertoire metrics were Shannon diversity, evenness, clonality (calculated as one minus evenness), and diversity profiles parameterized by alpha from 0 to 5. The IGoR algorithm was used to calculate generation probabilities of clones in the paired pre- and post-chemotherapy samples. The public reads were reanalyzed by TCRdb: fastp trimming at Q25, MiXCR alignment, in-frame beta chains only. Every CDR3 protein is listed once, alongside the most common genes and DNA of its rows. It is TCRdb's table, rather than the study itself, that gives the V and J calls and clone size. The sample table shows about 9,200 distinct CDR3 sequences, and roughly 31% are seen once. About an eighth of the sample is taken by the ten largest.

Instead of sorted cells or RNA, genomic DNA extracted from peripheral blood served as the source for amplifying TCR beta rearrangements. Sequenced: blood. The TCR sequence derives from a human donor in good health. The donor label of this sample is uncertain. The chain couples TRBV7-2 to TRBJ1-1; the D gene cannot be resolved reliably. The CDR3 sequence is CASSLYAALNTEAFF. The nucleotides read TGTGCCAGCAGCTTGTATGCAGCTTTGAACACTGAAGCTTTCTTT. Extended through the reference TRBV7-2 and TRBJ1-1 proteins, this CDR3 yields the full variable domain: GAGVSQSPSNKVTEKGKDVELRCDPISGHTALYWYRQSLGQGLEFLIYFQGNSAPDKSGLPSDRFSAERTGGSVSTLTIQRTQQEDSAVYLCASSLYAALNTEAFFGQGTRLTVV.